One sample yielded the 10 T cell receptor beta chains listed below, sequenced in a study of shared clonotypes between healthy human individuals. TCRdb's table, derived via immunoSEQ multiplex PCR, lists solely in-frame clones and lacks some. Of about a million clones listed, about 76% are singletons. The sequenced sample consisted of memory CD4+ T cells sorted from blood. Subset of the sample: CD45RA-negative fraction. All receptors derive from a man aged 18 to 29 in good health.

The chain carries TRBV7-2 and TRBJ2-5; 8 nucleotides agree with TRBD1. J was trimmed by 1 base and V by 5 bases; bases with no gene match: 3. CDR3 length equals 14 residues. CDR1 SGHTA and CDR2 FQGNSA come from the germline V gene. The CDR3 region is CASSTTGGQETQYF. CDR3 bases: TGTGCCAGCAGCACTACAGGGGGCCAAGAGACCCAGTACTTC.

This clone was counted between two and nine times. V gene TRBV7-2 combines with J gene TRBJ1-2; no firm D call. Trimming shortened V by 0 bases and J by 8 bases, and 10 bases separated the two germline ends. The CDR3 has 13 amino acids. From germline, CDR1 is SGHTA and CDR2 FQGNSA. CDR3 amino acids: CASSLAVPFGYTF. The CDR3 DNA reads as TGTGCCAGCAGCTTAGCGGTCCCTTTCGGCTACACCTTC.

The rearrangement uses TRBV5-1 and TRBJ2-7; D possibly corresponds to TRBD1 (6 bases). The germline V gene encodes CDR1 SGHRS and CDR2 YFSETQ. Trimming cost V 2 bases and J 2 bases, with 11 bases left between them. The CDR3 is 14 residues long. The chain's CDR3 is CASSFGDITYEQYF. The CDR3 DNA sequence: TGCGCCAGCAGCTTCGGGGACATTACCTACGAGCAGTACTTC.

The chain links TRBV18 to TRBJ1-2; D perhaps matches TRBD1 (6 bases). Germline V lookup: CDR1 KGHSH, CDR2 LQKENI. The V gene lost 5 bases and the J gene lost 6 bases, with 13 bases spanning the gap. The CDR3 is 13 residues long. The CDR3 DNA sequence: TGTGCCAGCTCAGCCGACAGGCAGAATGGCTACACCTTC. It encodes CASSADRQNGYTF.

This clone has more than one count but fewer than ten. The rearrangement joins TRBV7-9 to TRBJ2-1, with no clear D. The germline V gene encodes CDR1 SEHNR and CDR2 FQNEAQ (reference sequence). Trimming took off 8 bases at V and 4 bases at J, with 24 bases between the two ends. This CDR3 comprises 17 residues. The CDR3 DNA follows: TGTGCCAGCCAGCACGCCCGAAGAATCTCGGGTTACAATGAGCAGTTCTTC. It is translated as CASQHARRISGYNEQFF.

The rearrangement joins TRBV19 to TRBJ1-3; D possibly corresponds to TRBD1 (5 bases). CDR3 length: 14 amino acids. Looked up from germline, CDR1 is LNHDA and CDR2 is SQIVND (reference sequence). The V and J ends lost 4 bases and 2 bases respectively, with 9 bases between them. CDR3 DNA: TGTGCCAGTAGTAGCGGGGCGGCTGGAAACACCATATATTTT. Its translation: CASSSGAAGNTIYF.

The chain uses TRBV19 and TRBJ2-3; D call uncertain. Germline V gives CDR1 LNHDA, CDR2 SQIVND (reference sequence). The CDR3 is 15 residues long. Trimming shortened V by 5 bases and J by 1 base, and 13 bases separated the two germline ends. DNA of the CDR3: TGTGCCAGTAGTCTGCAGTTTGGGGGCACAGATACGCAGTATTTT. Translated: CASSLQFGGTDTQYF.

This clone was seen a handful of times. V gene TRBV7-9 combines with J gene TRBJ2-1; 8 bases fit TRBD2. CDR1 is SEHNR, CDR2 FQNEAQ, per germline (reference sequence). Trimming at V came to 4 bases and at J to 9 bases, leaving 8 bases not matched to a gene. This CDR3 comprises 14 residues. This CDR3 reads CASSSTGGPFEQFF. CDR3 in DNA: TGTGCCAGCAGCTCGACGGGGGGGCCCTTTGAGCAGTTCTTC.

Details on this clone: Additional DNA sequences in this sample encode the identical CDR3. The V gene is TRBV2, the J gene TRBJ1-2; the match to TRBD1 covers 9 bases. The CDR3 is made up of 14 amino acids. The junction had 5 bases not matched to a gene; V was cut back by 5 bases and J by 4 bases. The germline gives CDR1 SNHLY, CDR2 FYNNEI. This CDR3 is CASSQGQGTYGYTF. The CDR3 DNA sequence: TGTGCCAGCAGTCAGGGACAGGGCACCTATGGCTACACCTTC.

The V call is TRBV9, the J call TRBJ1-4, with D tentatively TRBD1 (6 bases). The CDR3 has 18 amino acids. Germline V gene sequence: CDR1 SGDLS, CDR2 YYNGEE. Trimming removed 0 bases at V and 2 bases at J, with 17 bases between. CDR3 residues: CASSVGQGMPLTNEKLFF. CDR3 nucleotide sequence: TGTGCCAGCAGCGTAGGTCAGGGGATGCCGCTCACTAATGAAAAACTGTTTTTT.